The rows below give T cell receptor beta chains drawn from one sample of a study of T-cell memory formation after mild COVID-19. MiXCR, applied by TCRdb to the 5' RACE reads, yields one record per CDR3 protein. The sample comprises fewer than 700,000 distinct CDR3 sequences, about 20% of which are singletons, and about 8.4% rests with the top ten. The sequenced sample was PBMCs or a T cell subset sorted from them (not recorded which). Receptors were obtained from an adult woman who had mild COVID-19 (a few samples of this study predate the infection). Cell type and time point are not known. Each CDR3 is given without its conserved first and last residue. Fields, in order: J gene, clone size, V gene, CDR3 protein. Size tells how often a clone was seen (once, few, many) or the class of an expanded clone, and some rows leave it out.

TRBJ2-4 | many | TRBV30 | AWSGTFPAQNIQY
TRBJ2-2 | NA | TRBV5-1 | ASSRDRPGELF
TRBJ2-4 | few | TRBV2 | ASNIKNIQY
TRBJ2-7 | few | TRBV5-1 | ASSSSPPTYEQY
TRBJ2-7 | NA | TRBV7-7 | ASSSIQGDEQY
TRBJ2-2 | NA | TRBV7-9 | ASSQRLGVETNTGELF
TRBJ2-7 | once | TRBV27 | ASRRGGRPYEQY
TRBJ2-5 | NA | TRBV2 | ASGGTKGRETQY
TRBJ1-1 | NA | TRBV20-1 | SARTPGGDTEAF
TRBJ2-3 | few | TRBV7-8 | ANRRWRGGGEPTDTQY
TRBJ2-4 | NA | TRBV10-3 | AISESGWGNIQY
TRBJ2-1 | few | TRBV27 | ASRVQTGGSYNEQF
TRBJ2-2 | few | TRBV5-5 | ASSLAQPGELF
TRBJ2-5 | NA | TRBV19 | ASSLDHGVNSQY
TRBJ2-3 | NA | TRBV5-1 | ASSIGTVPSTDTQY
TRBJ2-1 | NA | TRBV5-1 | ASSLAQGLGEQF
TRBJ2-7 | few | TRBV27 | ASGDVTTYEQY
TRBJ2-1 | few | TRBV18 | ASSPTLQGRDNEQF
TRBJ2-1 | NA | TRBV7-9 | ASSLRASGIYNEQF
TRBJ2-1 | few | TRBV12-3/TRBV12-4 | ASRHGWGGPNEQF